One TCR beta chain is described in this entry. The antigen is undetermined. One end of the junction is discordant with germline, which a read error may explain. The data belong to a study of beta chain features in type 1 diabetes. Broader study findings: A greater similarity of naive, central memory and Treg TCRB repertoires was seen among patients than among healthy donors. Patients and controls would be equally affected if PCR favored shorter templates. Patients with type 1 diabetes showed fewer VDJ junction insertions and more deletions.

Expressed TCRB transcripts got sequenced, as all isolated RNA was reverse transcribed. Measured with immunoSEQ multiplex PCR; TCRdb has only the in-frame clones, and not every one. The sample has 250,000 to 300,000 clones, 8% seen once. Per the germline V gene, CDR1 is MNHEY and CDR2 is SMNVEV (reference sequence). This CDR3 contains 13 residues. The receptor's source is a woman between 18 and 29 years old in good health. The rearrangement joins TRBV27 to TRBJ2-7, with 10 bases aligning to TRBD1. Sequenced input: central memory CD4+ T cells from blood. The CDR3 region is CASSSQGQGESLF. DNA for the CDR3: TGTGCCAGCAGTTCTCAAGGACAGGGGGAAAGTCTCTTC.